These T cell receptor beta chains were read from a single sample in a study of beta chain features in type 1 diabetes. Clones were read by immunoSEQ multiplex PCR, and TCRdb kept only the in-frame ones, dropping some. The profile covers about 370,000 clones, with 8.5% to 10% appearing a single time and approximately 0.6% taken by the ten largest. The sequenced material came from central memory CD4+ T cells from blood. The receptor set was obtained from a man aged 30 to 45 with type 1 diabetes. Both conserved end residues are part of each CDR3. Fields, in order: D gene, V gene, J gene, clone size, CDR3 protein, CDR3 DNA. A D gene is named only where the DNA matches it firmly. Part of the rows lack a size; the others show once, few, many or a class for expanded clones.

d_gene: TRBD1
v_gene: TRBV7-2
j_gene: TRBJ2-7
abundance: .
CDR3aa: CATRTSGTGAYEQYF
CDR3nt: TGTGCCACCCGAACTTCCGGGACAGGGGCCTACGAGCAGTACTTC

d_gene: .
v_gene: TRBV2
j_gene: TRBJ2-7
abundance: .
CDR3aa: CASGRENNYEQYF
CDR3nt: TGTGCCAGCGGACGGGAAAACAACTACGAGCAGTACTTC

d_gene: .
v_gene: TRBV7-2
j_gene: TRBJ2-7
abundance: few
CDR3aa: CASSLGGSSSYEQYF
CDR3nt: TGTGCCAGCAGCTTAGGGGGCAGCTCCTCCTACGAGCAGTACTTC

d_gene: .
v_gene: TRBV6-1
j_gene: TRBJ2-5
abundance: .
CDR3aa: CASYMYQETQYF
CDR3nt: TGTGCCAGCTACATGTACCAAGAGACCCAGTACTTC

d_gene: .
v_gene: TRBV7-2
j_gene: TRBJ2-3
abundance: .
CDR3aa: CASSLTGFSDTQYF
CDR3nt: TGTGCCAGCAGCCTAACGGGATTTTCAGATACGCAGTATTTT

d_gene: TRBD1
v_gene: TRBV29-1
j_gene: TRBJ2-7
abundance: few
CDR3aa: CSVAPGQGLHEQYF
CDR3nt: TGCAGCGTGGCGCCGGGACAGGGGCTCCACGAGCAGTACTTC

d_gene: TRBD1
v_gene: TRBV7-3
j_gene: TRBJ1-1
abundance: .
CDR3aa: CASSLGQGRTEAFF
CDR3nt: TGTGCCAGCAGCTTGGGACAGGGAAGGACTGAAGCTTTCTTT

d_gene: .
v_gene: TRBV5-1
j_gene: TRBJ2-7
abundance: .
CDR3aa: CASRSRGTSFDRVADEQYF
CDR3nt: TGCGCCAGCAGATCCCGCGGGACCAGTTTCGACAGGGTAGCTGACGAGCAGTACTTC

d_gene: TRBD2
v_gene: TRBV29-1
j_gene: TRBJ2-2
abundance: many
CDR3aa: CSVSVLGGSNTGELFF
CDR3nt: TGCAGCGTTAGCGTTCTGGGGGGGTCGAACACCGGGGAGCTGTTTTTT

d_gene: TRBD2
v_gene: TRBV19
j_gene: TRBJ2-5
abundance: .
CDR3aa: CASSIREGETQYF
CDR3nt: TGTGCCAGTAGTATCCGGGAGGGTGAGACCCAGTACTTC

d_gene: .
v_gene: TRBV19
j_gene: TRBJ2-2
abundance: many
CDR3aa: CASSMDSSRELFF
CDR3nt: TGTGCCAGTAGTATGGACTCCTCGAGGGAGCTGTTTTTT

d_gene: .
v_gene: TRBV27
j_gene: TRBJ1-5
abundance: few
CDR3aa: CASSGSGGNQPQHF
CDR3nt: TGTGCCAGCAGTGGGTCGGGGGGCAATCAGCCCCAGCATTTT

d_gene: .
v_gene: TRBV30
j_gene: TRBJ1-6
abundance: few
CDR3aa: CAWSLRYNSPLHF
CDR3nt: TGTGCCTGGAGTTTACGTTATAATTCACCCCTCCACTTT

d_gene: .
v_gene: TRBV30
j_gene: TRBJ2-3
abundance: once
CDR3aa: CAWSVGVQGRTDTQYF
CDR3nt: TGTGCCTGGAGTGTGGGGGTTCAGGGGAGGACAGATACGCAGTATTTT

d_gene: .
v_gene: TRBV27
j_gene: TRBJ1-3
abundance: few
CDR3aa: CASSPPAGNTIYF
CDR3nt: TGTGCCAGCTCCCCCCCGGCCGGAAACACCATATATTTT

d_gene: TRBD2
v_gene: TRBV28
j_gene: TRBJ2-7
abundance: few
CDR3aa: CASLSVGGSSYEQYF
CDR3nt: TGTGCCAGCCTCTCTGTCGGCGGGAGCTCCTACGAGCAGTACTTC

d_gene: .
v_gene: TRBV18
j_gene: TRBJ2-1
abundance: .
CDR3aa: CASSPQGGDEQFF
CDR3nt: TGTGCCAGCTCGCCTCAGGGGGGAGATGAGCAGTTCTTC

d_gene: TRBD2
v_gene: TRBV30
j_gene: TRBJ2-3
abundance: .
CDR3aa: CAWDDGTSADTQYF
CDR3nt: TGTGCCTGGGATGACGGGACTAGCGCAGATACGCAGTATTTT

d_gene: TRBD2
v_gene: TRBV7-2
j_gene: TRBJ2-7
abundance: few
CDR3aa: CASSSSGLAGWAYEQYF
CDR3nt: TGTGCCAGCAGCTCCTCTGGACTAGCGGGATGGGCGTACGAGCAGTACTTC

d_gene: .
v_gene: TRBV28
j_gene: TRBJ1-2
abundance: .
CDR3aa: CASRIPGNYGYTF
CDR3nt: TGTGCCAGCAGAATTCCGGGGAACTATGGCTACACCTTC

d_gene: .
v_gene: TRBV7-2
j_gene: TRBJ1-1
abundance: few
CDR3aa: CASSKNTEAFF
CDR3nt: TGTGCCAGCAGTAAGAACACTGAAGCTTTCTTT

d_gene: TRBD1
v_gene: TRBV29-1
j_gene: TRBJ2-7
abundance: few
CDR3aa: CSVRRQGVYEQYF
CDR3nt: TGCAGCGTTAGGAGACAGGGGGTCTACGAGCAGTACTTC

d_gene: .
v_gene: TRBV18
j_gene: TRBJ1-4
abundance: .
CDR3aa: CASSPGSRREKLFF
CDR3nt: TGTGCCAGCTCACCGGGCAGTCGGCGAGAAAAACTGTTTTTT

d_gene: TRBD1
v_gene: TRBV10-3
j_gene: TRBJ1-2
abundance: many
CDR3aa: CAISGLAPGTGAYGYTF
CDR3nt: TGTGCCATCAGTGGTTTAGCGCCCGGGACAGGAGCCTATGGCTACACCTTC

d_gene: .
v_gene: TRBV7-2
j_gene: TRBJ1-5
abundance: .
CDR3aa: CASSLSSQPQHF
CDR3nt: TGTGCCAGCAGCTTGTCCAGTCAGCCCCAGCATTTT

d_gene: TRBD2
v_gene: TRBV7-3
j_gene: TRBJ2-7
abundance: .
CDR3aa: CASSRPGLATHEQYF
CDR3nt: TGTGCCAGCAGCCGCCCGGGACTAGCGACACACGAGCAGTACTTC

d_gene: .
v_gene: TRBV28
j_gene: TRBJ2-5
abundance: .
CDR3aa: CASSYQGLRETQYF
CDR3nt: TGTGCCAGCAGTTACCAGGGGTTACGAGAGACCCAGTACTTC

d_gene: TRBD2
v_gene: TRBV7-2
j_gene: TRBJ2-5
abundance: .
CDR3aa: CASSLGPLADQETQYF
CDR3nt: TGTGCCAGCAGCTTAGGTCCGCTAGCGGACCAAGAGACCCAGTACTTC

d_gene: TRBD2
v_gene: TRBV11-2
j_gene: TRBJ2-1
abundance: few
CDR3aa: CASSLRSAGVSNYNEQFF
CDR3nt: TGTGCCAGCAGCTTAAGGTCCGCGGGAGTGTCGAACTACAATGAGCAGTTCTTC

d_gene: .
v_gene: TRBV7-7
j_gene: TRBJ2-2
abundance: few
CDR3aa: CASSHDRAGELFF
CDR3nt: TGTGCCAGCAGCCACGACCGGGCCGGGGAGCTGTTTTTT

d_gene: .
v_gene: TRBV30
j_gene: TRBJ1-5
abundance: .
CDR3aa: CAWSVQGNQPQHF
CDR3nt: TGTGCCTGGAGTGTACAGGGCAATCAGCCCCAGCATTTT

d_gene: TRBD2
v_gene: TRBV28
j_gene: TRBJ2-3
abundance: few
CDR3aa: CASSISGGQMDTQYF
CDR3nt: TGTGCCAGCAGTATTAGCGGGGGCCAAATGGATACGCAGTATTTT

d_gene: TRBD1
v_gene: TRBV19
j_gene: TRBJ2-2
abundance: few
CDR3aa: CASSIDIAGQGTGELFF
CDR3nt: TGTGCCAGTAGTATAGATATTGCGGGACAGGGGACCGGGGAGCTGTTTTTT

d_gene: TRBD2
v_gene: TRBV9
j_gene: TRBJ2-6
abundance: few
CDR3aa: CASGTRGAGANVLTF
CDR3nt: TGTGCCAGTGGGACTCGGGGGGCTGGGGCCAACGTCCTGACTTTC

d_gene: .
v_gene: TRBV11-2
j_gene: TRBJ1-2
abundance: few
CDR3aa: CASSYSTSESGYTF
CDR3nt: TGTGCCAGCAGCTACTCGACATCGGAGTCTGGCTACACCTTC

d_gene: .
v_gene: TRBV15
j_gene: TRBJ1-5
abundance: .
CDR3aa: CATSRDVGSNQPQHF
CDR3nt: TGTGCCACCAGCAGAGATGTGGGTAGCAATCAACCCCAGCATTTT

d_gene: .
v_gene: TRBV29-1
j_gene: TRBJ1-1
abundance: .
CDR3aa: CSVQAFANTEAFF
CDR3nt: TGCAGCGTTCAGGCGTTCGCGAACACTGAAGCTTTCTTT

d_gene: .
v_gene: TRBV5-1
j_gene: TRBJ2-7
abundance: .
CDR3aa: CASSLKLYYEQYF
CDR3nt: TGCGCCAGCAGCTTGAAACTTTACTACGAGCAGTACTTC

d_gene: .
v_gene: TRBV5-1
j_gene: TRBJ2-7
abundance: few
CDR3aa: CASSLDRELYF
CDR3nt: TGCGCCAGCAGCTTGGACAGGGAGTTGTACTTC

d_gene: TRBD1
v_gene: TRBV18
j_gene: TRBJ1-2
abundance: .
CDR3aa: CASSRGQGETGGYTF
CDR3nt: TGTGCCAGCTCACGAGGACAGGGGGAGACTGGTGGCTACACCTTC

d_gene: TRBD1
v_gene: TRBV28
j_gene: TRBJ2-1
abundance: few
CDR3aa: CASSSRDRAGNEQFF
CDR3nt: TGTGCCAGCAGTTCCCGGGACAGGGCTGGAAATGAGCAGTTCTTC

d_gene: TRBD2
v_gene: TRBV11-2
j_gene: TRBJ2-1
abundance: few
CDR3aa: CASSWTSGRVNEQFF
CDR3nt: TGTGCCAGCAGCTGGACTAGCGGGAGGGTCAATGAGCAGTTCTTC

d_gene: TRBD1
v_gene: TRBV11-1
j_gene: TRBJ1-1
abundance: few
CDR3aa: CASSAGQGTKAFF
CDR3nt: TGTGCCAGCAGCGCGGGACAGGGGACGAAAGCTTTCTTT

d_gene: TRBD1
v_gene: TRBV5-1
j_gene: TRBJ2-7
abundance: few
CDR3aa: CASSRDRERNEQYF
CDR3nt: TGCGCCAGCAGCCGAGACAGGGAAAGAAACGAGCAGTACTTC